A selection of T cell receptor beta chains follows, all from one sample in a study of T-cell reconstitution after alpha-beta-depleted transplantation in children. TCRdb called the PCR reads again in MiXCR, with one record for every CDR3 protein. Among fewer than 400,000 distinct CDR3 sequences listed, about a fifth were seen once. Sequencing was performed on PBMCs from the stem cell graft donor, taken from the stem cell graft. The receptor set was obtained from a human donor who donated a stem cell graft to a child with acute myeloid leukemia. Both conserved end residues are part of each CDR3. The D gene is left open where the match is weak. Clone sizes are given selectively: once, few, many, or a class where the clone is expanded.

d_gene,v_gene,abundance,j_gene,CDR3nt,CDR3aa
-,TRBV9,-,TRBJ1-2,TGTGCCAGCAGCGTAGCTGTGACAGGAGACTCCTATGGCTACACCTTC,CASSVAVTGDSYGYTF
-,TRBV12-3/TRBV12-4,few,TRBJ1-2,TGTGCCAGCAGCAACAGGGTGGGCTATGGCTACACCTTC,CASSNRVGYGYTF
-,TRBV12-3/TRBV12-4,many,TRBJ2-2,TGTGCCAGCAGTAACAGGGTCGGGGAGCTGTTTTTT,CASSNRVGELFF
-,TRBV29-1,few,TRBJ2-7,TGCAGCGTTATGACAGGCAGGAACGAGCAGTACTTC,CSVMTGRNEQYF
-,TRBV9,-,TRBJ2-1,TGTGCCAGCAGACCTACGGGGGAGGGGGCCTACAATGAGCAGTTCTTC,CASRPTGEGAYNEQFF
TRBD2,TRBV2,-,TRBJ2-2,TGTGCCAGCAGTGAGGGACTAGCGGGAGGGCCCTCGAACACCGGGGAGCTGTTTTTT,CASSEGLAGGPSNTGELFF
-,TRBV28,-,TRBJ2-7,TGTGCCAGCAACTCCCCCCTCATGGGAGGCAACTCCTACGAGCAGTACTTC,CASNSPLMGGNSYEQYF
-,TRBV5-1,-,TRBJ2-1,TGCGCCAGCAGCTTGCCTAATGGCAATGAGCAGTTCTTC,CASSLPNGNEQFF
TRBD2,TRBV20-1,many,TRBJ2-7,TGCAGTGCTAGAAGGGTGGGACTAACCTACGAGCAGTACTTC,CSARRVGLTYEQYF
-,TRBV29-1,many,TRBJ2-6,TGCAGCGTTACCAACTTCTCTGGGGCCAACGTCCTGACTTTC,CSVTNFSGANVLTF
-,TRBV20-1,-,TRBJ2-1,TGCAGTGCTAGAGTAGCGGCGGCGGGTGAGCAGTTCTTC,CSARVAAAGEQFF
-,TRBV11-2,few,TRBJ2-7,TGTGCCAGCAGCCTCGACTCTTTCTCCTACGAGCAGTACTTC,CASSLDSFSYEQYF
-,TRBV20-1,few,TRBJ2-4,TGCAGTGCTAGTCGACAGGCCGTTACCAAAAACATTCAGTACTTC,CSASRQAVTKNIQYF
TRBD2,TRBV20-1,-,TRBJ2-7,TGCAGTGCTAGGGGACTAGCGGGAGAATCGGCGCGCTACGAGCAGTACTTC,CSARGLAGESARYEQYF
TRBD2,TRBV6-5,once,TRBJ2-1,TGTGCCAGCATTTACTTGGAGGCGGGAGTTGCGAATGAGCAGTTCTTC,CASIYLEAGVANEQFF
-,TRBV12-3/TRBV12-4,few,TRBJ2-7,TGTGCCAGCAGTTTACAGAGCGTTCACGAGCAGTACTTC,CASSLQSVHEQYF
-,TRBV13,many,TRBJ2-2,TGTGCCAGCAGCAGGCTGGGCGGGGAGCTGTTTTTT,CASSRLGGELFF
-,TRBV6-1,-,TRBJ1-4,TGTGCCAGCAGTGAAGCGCGGGGACCCCAAAAACTGTTTTTT,CASSEARGPQKLFF
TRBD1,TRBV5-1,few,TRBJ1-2,TGCGCCAGCAGCTGGGACAGGGGAAACTATGGCTACACCTTC,CASSWDRGNYGYTF
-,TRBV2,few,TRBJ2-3,TGTGCCAGCATTGGGCTGTTTGAGGATACGCAGTATTTT,CASIGLFEDTQYF
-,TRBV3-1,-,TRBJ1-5,TGTGCCAGCAGCCAAGGTTCCGGGGGTATTCAGCCCCAGCATTTT,CASSQGSGGIQPQHF
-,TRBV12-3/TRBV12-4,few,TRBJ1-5,TGTGCCAGCAGTCCCTCCCAGAGGGTAGGTCAGCCCCAGCATTTT,CASSPSQRVGQPQHF
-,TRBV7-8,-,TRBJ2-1,TGTGCCAGCAGCAGTAGCAGAAGGGACTCATATCGCTCCTACAATGAGCAGTTCTTC,CASSSSRRDSYRSYNEQFF
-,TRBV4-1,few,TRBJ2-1,TGCGCCAGCAGCCAAGAGGGGGCAGGGGGGTTTGAGCAGTTCTTC,CASSQEGAGGFEQFF
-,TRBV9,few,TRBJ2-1,TGTGCCAGCAGCCGGGACTTGAACTTGAACAATGAGCAGTTCTTC,CASSRDLNLNNEQFF
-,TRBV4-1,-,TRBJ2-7,TGCGCCAGCAGGTTGAGGACCCTGAGCTCCTACGAGCAGTACTTC,CASRLRTLSSYEQYF
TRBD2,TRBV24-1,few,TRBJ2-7,TGTGCCACCAGTGACCCCCGGCGGGAGGGCCACGACGAGCAGTACTTC,CATSDPRREGHDEQYF
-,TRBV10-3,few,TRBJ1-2,TGTGCCATCAGTTCGGCTGGGTGGGACTATGGCTACACCTTC,CAISSAGWDYGYTF
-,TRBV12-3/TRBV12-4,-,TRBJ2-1,TGTGCCAGCAGTTTCTGGAGCTCCTACAATGAGCAGTTCTTC,CASSFWSSYNEQFF
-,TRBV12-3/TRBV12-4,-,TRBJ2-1,TGTGCCAGCAGTCTTGGTGGGGGTGAGCAGTTGTTC,CASSLGGGEQLF
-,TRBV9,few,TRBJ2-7,TGTGCCAGCAGCGGAGAATCAGGTAACGCCGGCTCCTACGAGCAGTACTTC,CASSGESGNAGSYEQYF
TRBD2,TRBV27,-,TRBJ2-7,TGTGCCAGCAGTCCCTCCCCTAGCGGGGGCTACGAGCAGTACTTC,CASSPSPSGGYEQYF
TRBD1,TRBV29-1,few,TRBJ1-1,TGCAGCACCATTCCGGGACAGCACATGAACACTGAAGCTTTCTTT,CSTIPGQHMNTEAFF
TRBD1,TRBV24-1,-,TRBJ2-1,TGTGCCACCAGTGATACCTGGACAGGGTCGTCCTCCTACAATGAGCAGTTCTTC,CATSDTWTGSSSYNEQFF
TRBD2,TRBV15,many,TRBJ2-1,TGTGCCACCAGCATTCGGGGACTAGCGGTCTACAATGAGCAGTTCTTC,CATSIRGLAVYNEQFF
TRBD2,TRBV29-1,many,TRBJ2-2,TGCAGCGTTGGTCCAGCGGGAGTCCCCGGGGAGCTGTTTTTT,CSVGPAGVPGELFF
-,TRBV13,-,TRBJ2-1,TGTGCCAGCAGCTCGGTTTTTGGGGATGAGCAGTTCTTC,CASSSVFGDEQFF
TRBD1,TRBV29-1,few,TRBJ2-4,TGCAGCGTTGACACAGGGGAAGCCAAAAACATTCAGTACTTC,CSVDTGEAKNIQYF
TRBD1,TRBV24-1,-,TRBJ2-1,TGTGCCACCAGTGATTTGCATTCGGACAGGGGTTTACCGGATGAGCAGTTCTTC,CATSDLHSDRGLPDEQFF
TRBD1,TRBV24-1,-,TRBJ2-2,TGTGCCACCAGTGATGACAGGGTAGACACCGGGGAGCTGTTTTTT,CATSDDRVDTGELFF